Detailed here is one T cell receptor beta chain. The ends were cut back, 2 bases at V and 2 bases at J, with 9 bases in the middle. Germline V gene lookup returns CDR1 LNHDA and CDR2 SQIVND (reference sequence). CDR3 size: 14 residues. The sample originates from a study of blood T cell repertoires in COVID-19. As for the study in general: The analysed material was cDNA or gDNA that came from T cells, B-cell-depleted T cells, or PBMCs.

Study processing details: It was from reference gene primer amplification that nucleated cell counts were estimated. Assay: immunoSEQ multiplex PCR; the TCRdb copy retains only in-frame clones and omits some. V and J calls and clone size are given by that table; D and trimming were obtained from the DNA. The repertoire holds roughly 120,000 clones, with approximately 86% as singletons. The sequencing sample was made of peripheral blood. This clonotype originated in a woman in her forties or fifties with active or convalescent COVID-19. The chain carries TRBV19 and TRBJ2-5, with D perhaps TRBD2 (6 bases). The CDR3 region is CASSIRRGQETQYF. The CDR3 DNA reads as TGTGCCAGTAGTATACGCCGGGGGCAAGAGACCCAGTACTTC.